This TCR beta chain was sequenced for a study of cytomegalovirus exposure and HLA in healthy donors. This clone came up once. Clones were read by immunoSEQ multiplex PCR, and TCRdb kept only the in-frame ones, dropping some. The repertoire holds about 200,000 clones, with approximately 82% as singletons. This TCR came from a young woman in good health and CMV-seropositive. The sample was PBMCs.

This CDR3 is CASSAAGGFEAFF. The CDR3 region has the DNA TGCGCCAGCAGCGCGGCCGGGGGTTTTGAAGCTTTCTTT. The chain links TRBV5-1 to TRBJ1-1; the D gene is possibly TRBD1 (5 bases). Trimming pared 4 bases from V and 7 bases from J, leaving 14 bases between. The germline V gene has CDR1 SGHRS and CDR2 YFSETQ. The CDR3 is made up of 13 amino acids.